The 14 T cell receptor beta chains below were found in one sample sequenced in a study of OX40 agonist ivuxolimab in advanced cancers. TCRdb's table, derived via immunoSEQ multiplex PCR, lists solely in-frame clones and lacks some. The repertoire consists of roughly 100,000 clones, with 90% occurring once and the leading ten covering about 1.5%. The source material was CD4+ or CD8+ T cells sorted from blood, sampled in a trial of the OX40 agonist ivuxolimab. These TCRs come from an adult with an advanced solid tumor such as melanoma, head and neck, liver or kidney cancer.

This chain connects TRBV2 to TRBJ2-7; tentatively, D is TRBD1 or TRBD2 (5 bases each). Germline values: CDR1 SNHLY, CDR2 FYNNEI. The CDR3 is 12 residues long. Trimming cost V 6 bases and J 4 bases, with 10 bases left between them. CDR3 protein: CASRDIAYEQYF. The CDR3 DNA reads as TGTGCCAGCAGGGACATAGCGTACGAGCAGTACTTC.

The chain uses TRBV6-5 and TRBJ1-1; possible D gene TRBD1, 6 bases. Germline lookup yields CDR1 MNHEY and CDR2 SVGAGI. Trimming left V 5 bases short and J 8 bases short, with 12 bases between. The CDR3 length is 12 residues. In nucleotides, the CDR3 is TGTGCCAGCAGTAACCCCGGGACAGAAGCTTTCTTT. It yields the protein CASSNPGTEAFF.

This clone was detected once. This chain joins TRBV21-1 and TRBJ1-5. TRBV21-1 is a pseudogene locus. CDR3 length equals 14 residues. CDR3 sequence reads: CASRGPRSNQPQHF. The CDR3 DNA is TGTGCCAGCAGGGGTCCCCGGAGCAATCAGCCCCAGCATTTT.

The chain has TRBV5-6 and TRBJ2-7, with 9 bases aligning to TRBD1. The germline V gene encodes CDR1 SGHDT and CDR2 YYEEEE. V lost 4 bases, J lost 5 bases, and 10 bases stayed unmatched. CDR3 size: 15 residues. The CDR3 DNA follows: TGTGCCAGCAGCCCAGGACAGGGGATCTTCAACGAGCAGTACTTC. It codes for CASSPGQGIFNEQYF.

The chain links TRBV7-2 to TRBJ2-7; D uncertain. Trimming took 2 bases from V and 0 from J, leaving 8 bases between them. The CDR3 extends over 14 amino acids. The germline V gene has CDR1 SGHTA and CDR2 FQGNSA. The CDR3: CASSLMQSSYEQYF. Here the CDR3 DNA reads TGTGCCAGCAGCTTAATGCAGAGCTCCTACGAGCAGTACTTC.

This chain joins TRBV5-1 and TRBJ2-6; 8 bases match TRBD1. Trimming at V came to 2 bases and at J to 0 bases, leaving 7 bases not matched to a gene. CDR1 SGHRS and CDR2 YFSETQ come from the germline V gene. This CDR3 contains 18 residues. CDR3 DNA: TGCGCCAGCAGCTTATCGACAGGGGTGAGCTCTGGGGCCAACGTCCTGACTTTC. Translating gives CASSLSTGVSSGANVLTF. The full variable domain, with the rest looked up from reference TRBV5-1 and TRBJ2-6, is KAGVTQTPRYLIKTRGQQVTLSCSPISGHRSVSWYQQTPGQGLQFLFEYFSETQRNKGNFPGRFSGRQFSNSRSEMNVSTLELGDSALYLCASSLSTGVSSGANVLTFGAGSRLTVL.

The chain uses TRBV9 and TRBJ1-2; D unresolved. Germline lookup yields CDR1 SGDLS and CDR2 YYNGEE. CDR3 length: 15 amino acids. Trimming took 4 bases from V and 4 from J, leaving 17 bases between them. The CDR3 DNA reads as TGTGCCAGCAGCCTCTCCCCGGGGAGAATCTATGGCTACACCTTC. As protein: CASSLSPGRIYGYTF.

This clone showed up just once. CDR3 in amino acids: CASSPGGPSLLNTIYF. The CDR3 DNA reads as TGTGCCAGCAGTCCCGGGGGACCATCACTACTAAACACCATATATTTT. The chain combines TRBV14 with TRBJ1-3; weak D call: TRBD1 (5 bases). Germline values: CDR1 SGHDN, CDR2 FVKESK. The CDR3 runs to 16 residues. The ends were cut back, 6 bases at V and 6 bases at J, with 21 bases in the middle.

The chain uses TRBV29-1 and TRBJ2-7, with 12 bases aligning to TRBD2. The CDR3 totals 14 residues. The trim removed 4 bases at V and 5 bases at J, leaving 6 bases unmatched. CDR1 is SQVTM, CDR2 ANQGSEA, per germline. The CDR3 protein is CSVGATSGSHEQYF. The DNA of the CDR3 is TGCAGCGTTGGAGCGACTAGCGGGAGCCACGAGCAGTACTTC.

The genes are TRBV2 and TRBJ1-1; D is undetermined. The germline CDR1 and CDR2 sequences are SNHLY and FYNNEI. The CDR3 has 14 amino acids. The V and J ends lost 0 bases and 5 bases respectively, with 10 bases between them. CDR3 DNA: TGTGCCAGCAGTGAAGCCTGGGGAGGGACTGAAGCTTTCTTT. This gives the protein CASSEAWGGTEAFF.

This chain joins TRBV7-2 and TRBJ2-7; D is unresolved. The ends were cut back, 1 base at V and 5 bases at J, with 9 bases in the middle. The CDR3 covers 13 residues. Germline V lookup: CDR1 SGHTA, CDR2 FQGNSA. This CDR3 reads CASSLGAVDEQYF. The CDR3 region has the DNA TGTGCCAGCAGCTTAGGCGCAGTAGACGAGCAGTACTTC. Drawing the rest from reference TRBV7-2 and TRBJ2-7, the complete variable domain is GAGVSQSPSNKVTEKGKDVELRCDPISGHTALYWYRQSLGQGLEFLIYFQGNSAPDKSGLPSDRFSAERTGGSVSTLTIQRTQQEDSAVYLCASSLGAVDEQYFGPGTRLTVT.

Only a few counts were recorded for this clone. The chain links TRBV4-1 to TRBJ1-1; D may be TRBD1 (5 bases). The CDR3 covers 14 residues. Trimming stripped 0 bases from V and 3 bases from J, with 8 bases between. Germline CDR1 MGHRA, CDR2 YSYEKL. CDR3 loop: CASSQDREDTEAFF. The CDR3 DNA reads as TGCGCCAGCAGCCAAGACAGGGAGGACACTGAAGCTTTCTTT.

This clone was detected only once. The chain joins TRBV7-9 to TRBJ2-5, with TRBD2 matching over 8 bases. The CDR3 is 14 amino acids. Germline CDR1 is SEHNR and CDR2 is FQNEAQ (reference sequence). The V and J ends lost 5 bases and 1 base, in that order; junction bases with no gene match: 3. The CDR3 is CASSHLAGQETQYF. In DNA form, the CDR3 reads TGTGCCAGCAGCCACCTAGCGGGCCAAGAGACCCAGTACTTC.

This chain joins TRBV6-5 and TRBJ2-7; D ambiguous. CDR1 is MNHEY, CDR2 SVGAGI, per germline. V lost 6 bases and J lost 7, with 22 bases in between. CDR3 size: 15 residues. The CDR3 nucleotides read TGTGCCAGCAGCCCCGGGCGGTCTAGGGCTGGGGAGCAGTACTTC. It is translated as CASSPGRSRAGEQYF.